This paragraph covers one TCR beta chain sequence. The target antigen is unknown. The length of the CDR3 is 15 residues. Germline V gives CDR1 SGDLS, CDR2 YYNGEE. V lost 3 bases to trimming and J lost 1 base, with 11 bases between them. This record belongs to a study of T cell responses to AZD1222 COVID-19 vaccine. Broader study findings: Clonal diversity may have been underestimated, and the donors were mostly white British, with more females than males.

Clones were sequenced by immunoSEQ multiplex PCR, and TCRdb holds only the in-frame ones, with some missing. This table holds roughly 120,000 clones, roughly 90% found once. This sequence was found in an adult in good health. The sample in question was peripheral blood, obtained on day 0 of MenACWY control vaccination. The chain recombines TRBV9 with TRBJ1-5; tentative D call: TRBD1 (5 bases). The CDR3, as DNA: TGTGCCAGCAGCGCCGGGACGCTAAGCAATCAGCCCCAGCATTTT. Its translation: CASSAGTLSNQPQHF.